A selection of T cell receptor beta chains follows, all from one sample in a study of cytomegalovirus exposure and HLA in healthy donors. Method: immunoSEQ multiplex PCR; TCRdb's copy keeps in-frame clones and lacks some. In the table there are about 130,000 clones, about 88% of which are singletons. The sequenced sample consisted of PBMCs. The receptors were sampled from a young woman in good health and CMV-seropositive. The CDR3 runs from the conserved cysteine through the conserved F or W. A D gene is named only where the DNA matches it firmly. Where a row states a size, it is once, few, many or the class of an expanded clone; other rows omit it.

TRBV7-9	TRBD1	TRBJ1-1	.	TGTGCCAGCAGTACCGGGACAGGGGGCACTGAAGCTTTCTTT	CASSTGTGGTEAFF
TRBV29-1	.	TRBJ1-1	.	TGCAGCGTTGTCAGGGTGTTGACTGAAGCTTTCTTT	CSVVRVLTEAFF
TRBV7-6	TRBD2	TRBJ2-1	.	TGTGCCAGCAGCTTAGCGCCTAGCGGGGGGCCCAATGAGCAGTTCTTC	CASSLAPSGGPNEQFF
TRBV27	TRBD1	TRBJ1-2	.	TGTGCCAGCAGTAGGGGACAGGGTAACTATGGCTACACCTTC	CASSRGQGNYGYTF
TRBV4-3	.	TRBJ1-6	.	TGCGCCAGCAGCCAAGATCCAGGTCGTCATTCACCCCTCCACTTT	CASSQDPGRHSPLHF
TRBV27	TRBD2	TRBJ2-5	.	TGTGCCAGCAGTTTAGGACTAGCGGGGGAACCAGAGACCCAGTACTTC	CASSLGLAGEPETQYF
TRBV6-5	TRBD1	TRBJ2-7	.	TGTGCCAGCAGTCCGGGACAGGGGGTTTACGAGCAGTACTTC	CASSPGQGVYEQYF
TRBV19	TRBD1	TRBJ1-4	.	TGTGCCAGTAGTATTGACAGGGGGGAAGAAAAACTGTTTTTT	CASSIDRGEEKLFF
TRBV19	.	TRBJ2-1	.	TGTGCCAGTAGTATAGTCCCTTACAATGAGCAGTTCTTC	CASSIVPYNEQFF
TRBV29-1	.	TRBJ1-2	.	TGCAGTGCTATTAAGGGGCAGGTGGGAGGCTACACCTTC	CSAIKGQVGGYTF
TRBV2	TRBD2	TRBJ2-7	.	TGTGCCAGCAGTGTTAAGGGCCAGCGGGGCGAGCAGTACTTC	CASSVKGQRGEQYF
TRBV5-8	TRBD1	TRBJ1-4	.	TGTGCCAGCAGCTTGGAGGGGGCTCCTAATGAAAAACTGTTTTTT	CASSLEGAPNEKLFF
TRBV19	.	TRBJ1-3	once	TGTGCCAGTAGTTCCAGAGGAAACACCATATATTTT	CASSSRGNTIYF
TRBV28	TRBD1	TRBJ1-1	.	TGTGCCAGCAGTCACCGGACAGGGTGGGCTGGGGAGACTGAAGCTTTCTTT	CASSHRTGWAGETEAFF
TRBV7-9	.	TRBJ1-6	.	TGTGCCAGCAGCTTAGGAGAGAGTACTATCCCCCTCCACTTT	CASSLGESTIPLHF
TRBV9	.	TRBJ2-7	.	TGTGCCAGCAGCGTCGGGAGAAGAGACTACGAGCAGTACTTC	CASSVGRRDYEQYF
TRBV5-1	TRBD2	TRBJ2-1	.	TGCGCCAGCAGCCTCTCGTTAGCGGGGGGGCCGAATGAGCAGTTCTTC	CASSLSLAGGPNEQFF
TRBV28	.	TRBJ1-5	.	TGTGCCAGCAGGCCCCCGACAGTGATTGAGCCCCAGCATTTT	CASRPPTVIEPQHF